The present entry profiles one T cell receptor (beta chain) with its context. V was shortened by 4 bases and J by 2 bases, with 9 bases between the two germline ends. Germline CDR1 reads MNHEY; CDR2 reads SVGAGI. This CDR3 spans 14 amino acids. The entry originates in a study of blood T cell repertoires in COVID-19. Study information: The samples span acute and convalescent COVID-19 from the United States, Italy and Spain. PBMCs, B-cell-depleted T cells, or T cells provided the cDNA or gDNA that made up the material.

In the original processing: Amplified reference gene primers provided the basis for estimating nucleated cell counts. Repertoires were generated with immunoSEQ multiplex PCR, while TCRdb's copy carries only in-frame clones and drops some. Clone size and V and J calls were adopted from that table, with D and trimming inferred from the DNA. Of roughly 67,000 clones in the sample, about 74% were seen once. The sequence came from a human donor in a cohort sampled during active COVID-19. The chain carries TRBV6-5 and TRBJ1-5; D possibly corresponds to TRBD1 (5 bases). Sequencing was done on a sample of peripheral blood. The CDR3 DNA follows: TGTGCCAGCAGTTCCCGGGGGGGCAATCAGCCCCAGCATTTT. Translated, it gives CASSSRGGNQPQHF.